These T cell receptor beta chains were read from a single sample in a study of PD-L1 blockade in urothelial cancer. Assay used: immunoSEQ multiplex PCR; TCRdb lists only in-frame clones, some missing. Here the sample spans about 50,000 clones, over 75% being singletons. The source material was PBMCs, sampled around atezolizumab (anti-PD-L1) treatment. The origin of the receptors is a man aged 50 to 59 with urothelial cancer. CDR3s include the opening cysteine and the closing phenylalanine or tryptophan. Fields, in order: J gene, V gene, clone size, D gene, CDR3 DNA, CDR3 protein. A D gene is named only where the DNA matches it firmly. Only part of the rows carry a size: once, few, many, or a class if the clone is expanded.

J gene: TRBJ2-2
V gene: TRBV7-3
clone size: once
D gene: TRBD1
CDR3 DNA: TGTGCCAGCACCCCTACAGGGGGAGCGAACACCGGGGAGCTGTTTTTT
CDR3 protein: CASTPTGGANTGELFF

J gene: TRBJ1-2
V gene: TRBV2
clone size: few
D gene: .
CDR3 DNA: TGTGCCAGCGTCGGAGGGGCGATTAACTATGGCTACACCTTC
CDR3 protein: CASVGGAINYGYTF

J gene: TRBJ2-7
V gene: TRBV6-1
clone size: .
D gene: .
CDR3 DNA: TGTGCCAGCAGTCCGACAGGCTCCTACGAGCAGTACTTC
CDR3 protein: CASSPTGSYEQYF

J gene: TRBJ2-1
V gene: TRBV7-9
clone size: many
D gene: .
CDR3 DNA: TGTGCCAGCAGCCAGCGGAACGCGAGACGGACCTACAATGAGCAGTTCTTC
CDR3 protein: CASSQRNARRTYNEQFF

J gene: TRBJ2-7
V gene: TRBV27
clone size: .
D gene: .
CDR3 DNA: TGTGCCAGCAGTTCAGGAGGGCCCTACGAGCAGTACTTC
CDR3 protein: CASSSGGPYEQYF

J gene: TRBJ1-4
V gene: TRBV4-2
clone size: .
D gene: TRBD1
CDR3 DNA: TGTGCCAGCAGCCAAGATGACGGGACAGGGTGGGAAAAACTGTTTTTT
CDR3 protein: CASSQDDGTGWEKLFF

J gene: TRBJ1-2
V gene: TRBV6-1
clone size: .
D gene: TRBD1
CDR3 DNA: TGTGCCAGCAGTGACTTGTGGGACAGGGGGTCTCGGGGCTACACCTTC
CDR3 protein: CASSDLWDRGSRGYTF

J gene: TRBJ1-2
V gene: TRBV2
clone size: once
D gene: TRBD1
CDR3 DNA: TGTGCCAGCAGCGAAAGAGGGGACAGCCTCTATGGCTACACCTTC
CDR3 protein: CASSERGDSLYGYTF

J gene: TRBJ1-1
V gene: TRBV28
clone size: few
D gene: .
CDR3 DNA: TGTGCCAGCAGTTTGCCAAGCTTTATGAACACTGAAGCTTTCTTT
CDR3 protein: CASSLPSFMNTEAFF

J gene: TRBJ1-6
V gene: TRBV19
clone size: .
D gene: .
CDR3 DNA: TGTGCCAGTAGTATAACGTCAGGGGAATTTAATTCACCCCTCCACTTT
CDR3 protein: CASSITSGEFNSPLHF

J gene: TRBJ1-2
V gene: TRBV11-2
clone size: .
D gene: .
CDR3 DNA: TGTGCCAGCAGCCCCCGCTCGGGATCCCCTAATAACTATGGCTACACCTTC
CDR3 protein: CASSPRSGSPNNYGYTF

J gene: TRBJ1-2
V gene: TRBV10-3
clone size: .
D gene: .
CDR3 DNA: TGTGCCATCAGTGAGTCGTTAACAGGTGGCTACACCTTC
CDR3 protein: CAISESLTGGYTF

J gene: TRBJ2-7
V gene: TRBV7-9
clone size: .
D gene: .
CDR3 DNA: TGTGCCAGCAGCTCCCGGACAGTGAGCTCCTACGAGCAGTACTTC
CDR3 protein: CASSSRTVSSYEQYF

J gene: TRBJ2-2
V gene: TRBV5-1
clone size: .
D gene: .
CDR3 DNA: TGCGCCACCCGGTTTTTTCGGAACACCGGGGAGCTGTTTTTT
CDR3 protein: CATRFFRNTGELFF

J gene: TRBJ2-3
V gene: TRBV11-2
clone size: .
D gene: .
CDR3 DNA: TGTGCCAGCAGCGAATGGGGGGGCACAGATACGCAGTATTTT
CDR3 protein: CASSEWGGTDTQYF

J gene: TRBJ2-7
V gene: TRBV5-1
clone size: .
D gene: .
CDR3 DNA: TGCGCCAGCAGCCCGTACATACCCTACGAGCAGTACTTC
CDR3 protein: CASSPYIPYEQYF

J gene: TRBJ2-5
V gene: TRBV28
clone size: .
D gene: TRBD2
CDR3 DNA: TGTGCCACCATACCGGGACTAGAACAAGAGACCCAGTACTTC
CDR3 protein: CATIPGLEQETQYF

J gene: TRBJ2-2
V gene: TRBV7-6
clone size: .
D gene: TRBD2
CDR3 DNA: TGTGCCAGCAGCCCGGGACTAGCGGGAGGGAACGGGGAGCTGTTTTTT
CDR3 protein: CASSPGLAGGNGELFF

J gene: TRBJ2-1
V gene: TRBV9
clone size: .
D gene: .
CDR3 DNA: TGTGCCAGCAGCGTAGACAGGGCGAATGAGCAGTTCTTC
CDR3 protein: CASSVDRANEQFF

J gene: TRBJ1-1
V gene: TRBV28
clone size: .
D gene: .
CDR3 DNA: TGTGCCAGCAGTTTAGGGGGCGGATGGACTGAAGCTTTCTTT
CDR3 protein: CASSLGGGWTEAFF

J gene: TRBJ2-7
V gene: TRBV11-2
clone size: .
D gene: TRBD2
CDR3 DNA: TGTGCCAGCAGCTTAGAACCTAGCGGTTCCTCCTACGAGCAGTACTTC
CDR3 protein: CASSLEPSGSSYEQYF

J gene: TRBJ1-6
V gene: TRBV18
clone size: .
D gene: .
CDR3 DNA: TGTGCCAGCTCACCACTGGGGCCCTCCTATAATTCACCCCTCCACTTT
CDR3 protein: CASSPLGPSYNSPLHF

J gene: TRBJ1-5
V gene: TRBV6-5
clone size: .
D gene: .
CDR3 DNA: TGTGCCAGCAGTACCAGGGATAGCAATCAGCCCCAGCATTTT
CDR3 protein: CASSTRDSNQPQHF

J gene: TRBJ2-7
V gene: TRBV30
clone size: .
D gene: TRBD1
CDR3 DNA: TGTGCCTGGAGGAAGGACAGGGCAGAGCAGTACTTC
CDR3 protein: CAWRKDRAEQYF

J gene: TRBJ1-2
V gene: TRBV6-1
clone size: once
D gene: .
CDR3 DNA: TGTGCCAGCAGTGAAATTAATCGGGTGGACTATGGCTACACCTTC
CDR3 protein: CASSEINRVDYGYTF